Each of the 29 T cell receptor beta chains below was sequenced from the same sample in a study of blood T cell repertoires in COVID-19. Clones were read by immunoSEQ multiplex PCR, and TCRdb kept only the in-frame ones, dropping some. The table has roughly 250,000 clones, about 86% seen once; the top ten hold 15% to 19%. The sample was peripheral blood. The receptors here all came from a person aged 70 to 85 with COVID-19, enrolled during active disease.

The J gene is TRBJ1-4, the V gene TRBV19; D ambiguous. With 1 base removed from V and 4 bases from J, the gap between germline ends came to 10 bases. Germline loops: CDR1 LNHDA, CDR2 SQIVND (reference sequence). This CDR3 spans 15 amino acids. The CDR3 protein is CASSIAAHFNEKLFF. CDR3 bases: TGTGCCAGTAGTATAGCCGCACATTTTAATGAAAAACTGTTTTTT.

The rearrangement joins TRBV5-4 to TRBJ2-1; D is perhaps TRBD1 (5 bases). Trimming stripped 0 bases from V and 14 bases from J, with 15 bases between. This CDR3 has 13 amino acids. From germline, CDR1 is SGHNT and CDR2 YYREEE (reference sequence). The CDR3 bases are TGTGCCAGCAGCTTGGGGGGCAGCCGATCCGAGTTCTTC. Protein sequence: CASSLGGSRSEFF.

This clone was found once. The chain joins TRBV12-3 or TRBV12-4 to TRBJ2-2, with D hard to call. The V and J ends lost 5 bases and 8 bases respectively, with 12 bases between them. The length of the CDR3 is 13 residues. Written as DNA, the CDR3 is TGTGCCAGCAGTGAGGCCCGAGTTGGGGAGCTGTTTTTT. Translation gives CASSEARVGELFF.

The chain's CDR3 is CAGARTSGYNEQFF. The CDR3 DNA reads TGTGCCGGCGCGAGGACTAGCGGGTACAATGAGCAGTTCTTC. V is TRBV6-6 and J is TRBJ2-1; 11 bases are a match to TRBD2. J gave up 4 bases and V 11 bases, and 7 bases lay outside the gene matches. The CDR3 is 14 residues long. The V gene's germline CDR1 is MNHNY and CDR2 SVGAGI (reference sequence).

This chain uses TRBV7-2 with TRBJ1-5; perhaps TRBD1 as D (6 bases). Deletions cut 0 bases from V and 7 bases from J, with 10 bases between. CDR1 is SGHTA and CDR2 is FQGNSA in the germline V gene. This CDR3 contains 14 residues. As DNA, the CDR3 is TGTGCCAGCAGCTTAGCACAGGGTTTCCAGCCCCAGCATTTT. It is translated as CASSLAQGFQPQHF.

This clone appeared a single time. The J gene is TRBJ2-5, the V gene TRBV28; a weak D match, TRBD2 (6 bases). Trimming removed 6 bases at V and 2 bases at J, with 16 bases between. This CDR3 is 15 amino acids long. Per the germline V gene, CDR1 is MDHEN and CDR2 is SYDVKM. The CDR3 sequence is CASSPQRAGQETQYF. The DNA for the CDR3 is TGTGCCAGCAGCCCCCAACGGGCGGGGCAAGAGACCCAGTACTTC.

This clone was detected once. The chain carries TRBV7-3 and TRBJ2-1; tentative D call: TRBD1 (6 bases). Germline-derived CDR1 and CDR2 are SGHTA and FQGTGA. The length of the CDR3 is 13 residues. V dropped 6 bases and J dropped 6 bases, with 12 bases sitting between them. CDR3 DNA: TGTGCCAGCAGTAGGACAGCCCTCAATGAGCAGTTCTTC. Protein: CASSRTALNEQFF.

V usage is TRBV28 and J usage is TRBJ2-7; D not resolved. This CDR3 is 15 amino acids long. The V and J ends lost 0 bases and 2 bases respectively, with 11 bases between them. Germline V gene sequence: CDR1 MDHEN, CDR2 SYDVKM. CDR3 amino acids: CASSLWVQAPYEQYF. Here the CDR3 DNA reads TGTGCCAGCAGTTTATGGGTGCAGGCCCCCTACGAGCAGTACTTC.

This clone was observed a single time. The CDR3 DNA is TGTGCCAGCCCTAATACCTCTGGAAACACCATATATTTT. Translating it yields CASPNTSGNTIYF. The genes are TRBV19 and TRBJ1-3; D is unresolved. Germline CDR1 is LNHDA and CDR2 is SQIVND (reference sequence). There are 13 residues in the CDR3. The germline V and J ends were trimmed by 9 bases and 0 bases, with 9 bases remaining between them.

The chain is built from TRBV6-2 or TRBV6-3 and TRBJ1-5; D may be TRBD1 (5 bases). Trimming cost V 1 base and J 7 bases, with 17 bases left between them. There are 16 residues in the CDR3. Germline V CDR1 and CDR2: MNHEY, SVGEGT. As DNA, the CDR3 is TGTGCCAGCAGTTACTATTTCCAGGGTTACCTACAGCCCCAGCATTTT. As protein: CASSYYFQGYLQPQHF.

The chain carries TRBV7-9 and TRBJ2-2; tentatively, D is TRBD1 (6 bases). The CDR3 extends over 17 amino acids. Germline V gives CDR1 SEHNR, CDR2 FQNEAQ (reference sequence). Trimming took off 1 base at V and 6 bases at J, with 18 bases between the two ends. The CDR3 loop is CASSLVGLVQGAGELFF. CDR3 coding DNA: TGTGCCAGCAGCTTAGTCGGGCTTGTACAGGGCGCCGGGGAGCTGTTTTTT.

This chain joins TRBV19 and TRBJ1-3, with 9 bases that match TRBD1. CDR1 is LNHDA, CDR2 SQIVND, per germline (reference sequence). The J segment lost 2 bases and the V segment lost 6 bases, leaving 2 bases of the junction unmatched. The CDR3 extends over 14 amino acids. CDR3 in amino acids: CASRTGGTGNTIYF. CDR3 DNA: TGTGCCAGTAGGACAGGGGGAACTGGAAACACCATATATTTT.

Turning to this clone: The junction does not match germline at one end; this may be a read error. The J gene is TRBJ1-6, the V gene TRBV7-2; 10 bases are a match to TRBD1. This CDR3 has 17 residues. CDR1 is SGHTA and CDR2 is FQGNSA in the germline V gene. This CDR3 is CASSVARRDRGATPLHF. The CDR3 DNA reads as TGTGCCAGCAGCGTAGCACGACGGGACAGGGGTGCAACACCCCTCCACTTT.

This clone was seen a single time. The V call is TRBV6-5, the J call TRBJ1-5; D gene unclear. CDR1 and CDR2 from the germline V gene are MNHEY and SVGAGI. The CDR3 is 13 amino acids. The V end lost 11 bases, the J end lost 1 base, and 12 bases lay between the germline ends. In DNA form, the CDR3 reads TGTGCCGGAGGGTTAGGAAGCAATCAGCCCCAGCATTTT. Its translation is CAGGLGSNQPQHF.

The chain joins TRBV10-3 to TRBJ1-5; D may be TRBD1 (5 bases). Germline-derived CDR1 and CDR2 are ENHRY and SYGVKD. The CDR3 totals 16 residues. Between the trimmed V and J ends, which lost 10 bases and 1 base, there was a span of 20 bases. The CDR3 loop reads CASAGFVEGSNQPQHF. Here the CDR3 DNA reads TGTGCCAGTGCAGGGTTCGTTGAAGGAAGCAATCAGCCCCAGCATTTT.

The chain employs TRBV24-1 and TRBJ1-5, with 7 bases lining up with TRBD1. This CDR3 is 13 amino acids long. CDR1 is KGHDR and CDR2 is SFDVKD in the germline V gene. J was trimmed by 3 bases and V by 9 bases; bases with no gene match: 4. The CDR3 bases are TGTGCCACCCAACAGGGGTTCAATCAGCCCCAGCATTTT. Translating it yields CATQQGFNQPQHF.

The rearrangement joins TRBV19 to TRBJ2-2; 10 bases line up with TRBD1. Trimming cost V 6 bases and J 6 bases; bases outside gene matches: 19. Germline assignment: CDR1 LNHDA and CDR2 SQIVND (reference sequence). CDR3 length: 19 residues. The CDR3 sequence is CASRPDRQGALSIPGELFF. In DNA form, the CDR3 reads TGTGCCAGTAGACCTGACCGACAGGGGGCTCTTAGTATTCCCGGGGAGCTGTTTTTT.

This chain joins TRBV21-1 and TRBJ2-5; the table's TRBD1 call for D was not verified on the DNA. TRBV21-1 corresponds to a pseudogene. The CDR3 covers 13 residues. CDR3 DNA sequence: TGTGCCAGTAAGGACAGGGAGGGAAAGACCCAGTACTTC. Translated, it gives CASKDREGKTQYF.

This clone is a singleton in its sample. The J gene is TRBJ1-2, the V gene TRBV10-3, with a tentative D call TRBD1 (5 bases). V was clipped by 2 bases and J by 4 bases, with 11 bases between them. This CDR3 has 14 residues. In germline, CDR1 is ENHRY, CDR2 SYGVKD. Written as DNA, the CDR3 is TGTGCCATCAGTGAGGGGGGAGGAGGCTATGGCTACACCTTC. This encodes CAISEGGGGYGYTF.

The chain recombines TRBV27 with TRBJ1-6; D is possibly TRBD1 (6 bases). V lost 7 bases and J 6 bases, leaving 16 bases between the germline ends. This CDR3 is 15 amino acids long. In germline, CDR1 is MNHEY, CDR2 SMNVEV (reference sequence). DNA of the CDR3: TGTGCCAGCACCCCGCAGGGGCTGCTTAATTCACCCCTCCACTTT. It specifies CASTPQGLLNSPLHF.

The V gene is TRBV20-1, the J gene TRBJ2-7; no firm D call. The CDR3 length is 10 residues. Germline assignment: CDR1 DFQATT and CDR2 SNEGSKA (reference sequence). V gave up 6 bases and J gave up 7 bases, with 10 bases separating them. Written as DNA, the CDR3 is TGCAGTGCCCCCGAGAGGGAGCAGTACTTC. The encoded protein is CSAPEREQYF.

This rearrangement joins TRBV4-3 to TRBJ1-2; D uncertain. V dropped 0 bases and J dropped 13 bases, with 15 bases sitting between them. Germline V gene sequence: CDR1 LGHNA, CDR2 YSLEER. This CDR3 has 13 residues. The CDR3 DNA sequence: TGCGCCAGCAGCCAAGATTTCCAACGGTTTGCCACCTTC. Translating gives CASSQDFQRFATF.

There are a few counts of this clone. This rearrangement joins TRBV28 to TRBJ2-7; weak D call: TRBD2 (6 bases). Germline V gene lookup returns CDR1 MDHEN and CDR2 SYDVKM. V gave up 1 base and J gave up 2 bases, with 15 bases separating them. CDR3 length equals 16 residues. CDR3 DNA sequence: TGTGCCAGCAGTTTATCAGGGCCGGGAGTGGCCTACGAGCAGTACTTC. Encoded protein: CASSLSGPGVAYEQYF. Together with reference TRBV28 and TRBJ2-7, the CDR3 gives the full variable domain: DVKVTQSSRYLVKRTGEKVFLECVQDMDHENMFWYRQDPGLGLRLIYFSYDVKMKEKGDIPEGYSVSREKKERFSLILESASTNQTSMYLCASSLSGPGVAYEQYFGPGTRLTVT.

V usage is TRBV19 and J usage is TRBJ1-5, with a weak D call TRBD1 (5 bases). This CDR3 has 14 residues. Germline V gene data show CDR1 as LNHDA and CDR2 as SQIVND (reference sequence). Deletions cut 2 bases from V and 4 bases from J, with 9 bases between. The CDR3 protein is CASSIRGTNQPQHF. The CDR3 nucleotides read TGTGCCAGTAGTATACGAGGGACTAATCAGCCCCAGCATTTT. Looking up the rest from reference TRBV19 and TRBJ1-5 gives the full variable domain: DGGITQSPKYLFRKEGQNVTLSCEQNLNHDAMYWYRQDPGQGLRLIYYSQIVNDFQKGDIAEGYSVSREKKESFPLTVTSAQKNPTAFYLCASSIRGTNQPQHFGDGTRLSIL.

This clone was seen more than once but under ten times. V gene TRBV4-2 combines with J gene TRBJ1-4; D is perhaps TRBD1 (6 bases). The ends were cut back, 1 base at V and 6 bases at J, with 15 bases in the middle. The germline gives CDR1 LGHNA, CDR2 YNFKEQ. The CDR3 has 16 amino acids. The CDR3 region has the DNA TGTGCCAGCAGCCAAGCTTTCGGGACATCAGATGAAAAACTGTTTTTT. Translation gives CASSQAFGTSDEKLFF.

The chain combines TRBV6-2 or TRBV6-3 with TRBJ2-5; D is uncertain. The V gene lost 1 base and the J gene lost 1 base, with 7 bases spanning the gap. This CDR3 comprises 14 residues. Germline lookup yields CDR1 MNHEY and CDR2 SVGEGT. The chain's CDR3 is CASSYLSSQETQYF. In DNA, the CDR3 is TGTGCCAGCAGTTACTTGAGTAGCCAAGAGACCCAGTACTTC.

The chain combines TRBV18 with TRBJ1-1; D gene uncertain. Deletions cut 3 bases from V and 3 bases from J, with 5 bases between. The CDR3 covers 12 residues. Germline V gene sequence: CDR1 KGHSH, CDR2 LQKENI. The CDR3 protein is CASSPGDTEAFF. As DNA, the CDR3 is TGTGCCAGCTCACCCGGGGACACTGAAGCTTTCTTT.

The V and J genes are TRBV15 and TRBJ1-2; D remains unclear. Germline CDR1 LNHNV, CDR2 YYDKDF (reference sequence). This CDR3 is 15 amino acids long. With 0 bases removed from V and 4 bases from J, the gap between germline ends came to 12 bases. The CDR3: CATSRDRISTYGYTF. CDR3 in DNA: TGTGCCACCAGCAGAGACAGGATAAGTACCTATGGCTACACCTTC. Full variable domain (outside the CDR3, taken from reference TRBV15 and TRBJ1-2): DAMVIQNPRYQVTQFGKPVTLSCSQTLNHNVMYWYQQKSSQAPKLLFHYYDKDFNNEADTPDNFQSRRPNTSFCFLDIRSPGLGDTAMYLCATSRDRISTYGYTFGSGTRLTVV.

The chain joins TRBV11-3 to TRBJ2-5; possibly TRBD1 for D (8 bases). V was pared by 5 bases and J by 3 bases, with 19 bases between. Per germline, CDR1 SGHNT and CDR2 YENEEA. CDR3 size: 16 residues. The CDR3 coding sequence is TGTGCCAGCAGCCCCCGTAATACAGGGGGGGAAGAGACCCAGTACTTC. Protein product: CASSPRNTGGEETQYF.